A selection of T cell receptor beta chains follows, all from one sample in a study of CD8 T cells in Susac syndrome. TCRdb re-derived calls from the immunoSEQ multiplex PCR reads in MiXCR, one entry per CDR3 protein. The top ten clones hold roughly 0.4% of a sample with fewer than 85,000 distinct CDR3 sequences, about 95% of them seen once. Material for sequencing was CD8+ T cells from PBMCs. Receptors originate from a human donor with multiple sclerosis. Each CDR3 is given with its conserved first and last residue. Each record gives: J gene, V gene, clone size, D gene, CDR3 protein, CDR3 DNA. The D gene is left open where the match is weak. Clone sizes are given selectively: once, few, many, or a class where the clone is expanded.

J gene: TRBJ2-5
V gene: TRBV9
clone size: -
D gene: -
CDR3 protein: CASSITGGVVETQYF
CDR3 DNA: TGTGCCAGCAGCATCACAGGCGGAGTCGTAGAGACCCAGTACTTC

J gene: TRBJ2-7
V gene: TRBV5-8
clone size: -
D gene: TRBD2
CDR3 protein: CASSLHRGVGWYEQYF
CDR3 DNA: TGTGCCAGCAGCTTGCATCGGGGGGTCGGTTGGTACGAGCAGTACTTC

J gene: TRBJ1-4
V gene: TRBV7-2
clone size: once
D gene: -
CDR3 protein: CASSRGRDNVNEKLFF
CDR3 DNA: TGTGCCAGCAGCCGGGGCCGGGACAACGTTAATGAAAAACTGTTTTTT

J gene: TRBJ2-3
V gene: TRBV4-1
clone size: -
D gene: -
CDR3 protein: CASSQTDTQYF
CDR3 DNA: TGCGCCAGCAGCCAAACAGATACGCAGTATTTT

J gene: TRBJ1-1
V gene: TRBV25-1
clone size: -
D gene: -
CDR3 protein: CASSDRRTEAFF
CDR3 DNA: TGTGCCAGCAGTGACCGGCGCACTGAAGCTTTCTTT

J gene: TRBJ2-1
V gene: TRBV4-3
clone size: -
D gene: TRBD2
CDR3 protein: CASSLQGLVDNEQFF
CDR3 DNA: TGCGCCAGCAGCCTGCAGGGACTAGTAGACAATGAGCAGTTCTTC

J gene: TRBJ1-6
V gene: TRBV11-1
clone size: -
D gene: TRBD1
CDR3 protein: CASSRTGNNSPLHF
CDR3 DNA: TGTGCCAGCAGCAGGACAGGGAATAATTCACCCCTCCACTTT

J gene: TRBJ2-1
V gene: TRBV9
clone size: -
D gene: -
CDR3 protein: CASSPGGGWGNEQFF
CDR3 DNA: TGTGCCAGCAGCCCTGGGGGGGGCTGGGGCAATGAGCAGTTCTTC

J gene: TRBJ1-1
V gene: TRBV29-1
clone size: once
D gene: TRBD1
CDR3 protein: CSVEAGGVAEAFF
CDR3 DNA: TGCAGCGTTGAGGCAGGGGGCGTCGCTGAAGCTTTCTTT

J gene: TRBJ1-2
V gene: TRBV10-3
clone size: -
D gene: -
CDR3 protein: CAIFGQTNYGYTF
CDR3 DNA: TGTGCCATCTTCGGACAGACAAACTATGGCTACACCTTC

J gene: TRBJ2-2
V gene: TRBV3-1
clone size: -
D gene: -
CDR3 protein: CASSQRQGMRTGELFF
CDR3 DNA: TGTGCCAGCAGCCAAAGGCAGGGGATGAGGACCGGGGAGCTGTTTTTT

J gene: TRBJ2-1
V gene: TRBV3-1
clone size: -
D gene: -
CDR3 protein: CASSPTGRHVNEQFF
CDR3 DNA: TGTGCCAGCAGCCCGACCGGACGCCACGTAAATGAGCAGTTCTTC

J gene: TRBJ2-7
V gene: TRBV15
clone size: -
D gene: -
CDR3 protein: CATSGSRTVSYEQYF
CDR3 DNA: TGTGCCACCAGCGGCAGCCGGACGGTGTCCTACGAGCAGTACTTC

J gene: TRBJ2-5
V gene: TRBV5-1
clone size: -
D gene: -
CDR3 protein: CASSLAGAALKETQYF
CDR3 DNA: TGCGCCAGCAGCTTGGCCGGCGCGGCCCTCAAAGAGACCCAGTACTTC

J gene: TRBJ1-2
V gene: TRBV9
clone size: -
D gene: TRBD1
CDR3 protein: CASSADRVNYGYTF
CDR3 DNA: TGTGCCAGCAGCGCGGACAGGGTTAACTATGGCTACACCTTC

J gene: TRBJ2-1
V gene: TRBV7-8
clone size: -
D gene: TRBD2
CDR3 protein: CASSPSRIAGGGQFF
CDR3 DNA: TGTGCCAGCAGCCCTTCTCGGATAGCGGGGGGTGGGCAGTTCTTC

J gene: TRBJ1-2
V gene: TRBV20-1
clone size: -
D gene: -
CDR3 protein: CSAAPVPHYGYTF
CDR3 DNA: TGCAGTGCTGCCCCCGTCCCCCACTATGGCTACACCTTC

J gene: TRBJ2-3
V gene: TRBV7-8
clone size: -
D gene: TRBD2
CDR3 protein: CASSLGAGGFTDTQYF
CDR3 DNA: TGTGCCAGCAGCTTAGGGGCGGGAGGGTTCACAGATACGCAGTATTTT

J gene: TRBJ1-1
V gene: TRBV13
clone size: once
D gene: -
CDR3 protein: CASSLESTGNTEAFF
CDR3 DNA: TGTGCCAGCAGCTTAGAGTCCACGGGGAACACTGAAGCTTTCTTT

J gene: TRBJ2-7
V gene: TRBV3-1
clone size: -
D gene: -
CDR3 protein: CASSQGTNTYEQYF
CDR3 DNA: TGTGCCAGCAGCCAAGGGACTAACACCTACGAGCAGTACTTC

J gene: TRBJ1-1
V gene: TRBV2
clone size: -
D gene: TRBD1
CDR3 protein: CASRRDSNFLNTEAFF
CDR3 DNA: TGTGCCAGCAGGAGGGACAGCAATTTTTTGAACACTGAAGCTTTCTTT

J gene: TRBJ1-1
V gene: TRBV7-9
clone size: -
D gene: -
CDR3 protein: CASSSRRGLTNTEAFF
CDR3 DNA: TGTGCCAGCAGCTCGCGGCGGGGATTGACGAACACTGAAGCTTTCTTT

J gene: TRBJ2-7
V gene: TRBV9
clone size: -
D gene: TRBD1
CDR3 protein: CASSAQDRPPYEQYF
CDR3 DNA: TGTGCCAGCAGCGCTCAGGACAGGCCCCCCTACGAGCAGTACTTC

J gene: TRBJ2-2
V gene: TRBV29-1
clone size: -
D gene: -
CDR3 protein: CSAAGGVNTGELFF
CDR3 DNA: TGCAGCGCCGCGGGCGGGGTTAACACCGGGGAGCTGTTTTTT

J gene: TRBJ2-6
V gene: TRBV2
clone size: -
D gene: TRBD1
CDR3 protein: CASIRGHGANVLTF
CDR3 DNA: TGTGCCAGCATCAGGGGGCATGGGGCCAACGTCCTGACTTTC

J gene: TRBJ2-3
V gene: TRBV19
clone size: once
D gene: TRBD2
CDR3 protein: CASSISGGAADTQYF
CDR3 DNA: TGTGCCAGTAGTATTAGCGGGGGGGCCGCAGATACGCAGTATTTT

J gene: TRBJ2-7
V gene: TRBV15
clone size: -
D gene: TRBD2
CDR3 protein: CATSRDPGLAGDGGYEQYF
CDR3 DNA: TGTGCCACCAGCAGAGATCCGGGACTAGCGGGAGATGGGGGATACGAGCAGTACTTC

J gene: TRBJ1-2
V gene: TRBV25-1
clone size: -
D gene: TRBD1
CDR3 protein: CASSGDRAWDGYTF
CDR3 DNA: TGTGCCAGCAGTGGGGACAGGGCATGGGATGGCTACACCTTC

J gene: TRBJ2-7
V gene: TRBV30
clone size: -
D gene: -
CDR3 protein: CAWGRTTGREQYF
CDR3 DNA: TGTGCCTGGGGTAGGACTACCGGTCGCGAGCAGTACTTC

J gene: TRBJ1-5
V gene: TRBV13
clone size: -
D gene: -
CDR3 protein: CASSLSNSNQPQHF
CDR3 DNA: TGTGCCAGCAGCTTAAGCAATAGCAATCAGCCCCAGCATTTT

J gene: TRBJ2-7
V gene: TRBV7-8
clone size: -
D gene: -
CDR3 protein: CASSLGTGNEEQYF
CDR3 DNA: TGTGCCAGCAGCTTAGGGACGGGGAATGAGGAGCAGTACTTC

J gene: TRBJ2-7
V gene: TRBV12-3/TRBV12-4
clone size: -
D gene: -
CDR3 protein: CASRSTGLSPYEQYF
CDR3 DNA: TGTGCCAGCAGATCTACAGGGCTTAGTCCCTACGAGCAGTACTTC

J gene: TRBJ2-7
V gene: TRBV13
clone size: -
D gene: -
CDR3 protein: CASSLLTGPRGEQYF
CDR3 DNA: TGTGCCAGCAGCCTCCTGACAGGTCCTCGGGGCGAGCAGTACTTC

J gene: TRBJ1-1
V gene: TRBV2
clone size: -
D gene: TRBD1
CDR3 protein: CASTWTGENTEAFF
CDR3 DNA: TGTGCCAGCACCTGGACAGGGGAGAACACTGAAGCTTTCTTT

J gene: TRBJ2-5
V gene: TRBV7-9
clone size: once
D gene: TRBD1
CDR3 protein: CASSKGTGGEETQYF
CDR3 DNA: TGTGCCAGCAGCAAAGGCACAGGGGGCGAAGAGACCCAGTACTTC

J gene: TRBJ2-2
V gene: TRBV29-1
clone size: -
D gene: -
CDR3 protein: CSARTGPGVDGELFF
CDR3 DNA: TGCAGCGCCAGGACAGGCCCGGGGGTAGACGGGGAGCTGTTTTTT

J gene: TRBJ1-1
V gene: TRBV6-2/TRBV6-3
clone size: -
D gene: -
CDR3 protein: CASTLREWVNTEAFF
CDR3 DNA: TGTGCCAGCACCCTTAGGGAGTGGGTGAACACTGAAGCTTTCTTT

J gene: TRBJ2-5
V gene: TRBV5-4
clone size: -
D gene: TRBD2
CDR3 protein: CASSLDGTSGRKTQYF
CDR3 DNA: TGTGCCAGCAGCTTGGACGGGACTAGCGGGAGAAAGACCCAGTACTTC

J gene: TRBJ2-1
V gene: TRBV25-1
clone size: -
D gene: TRBD2
CDR3 protein: CASSDNSGSYNEQFF
CDR3 DNA: TGTGCCAGCAGTGATAATAGCGGGAGTTACAATGAGCAGTTCTTC

J gene: TRBJ1-4
V gene: TRBV18
clone size: -
D gene: TRBD1
CDR3 protein: CASSPRRGGGEKLFF
CDR3 DNA: TGTGCCAGCTCACCACGAAGAGGGGGCGGTGAAAAACTGTTTTTT

J gene: TRBJ1-4
V gene: TRBV19
clone size: -
D gene: -
CDR3 protein: CASSFSAPQLAELFF
CDR3 DNA: TGTGCCAGTAGTTTTTCGGCACCACAACTTGCGGAACTGTTTTTT

J gene: TRBJ1-2
V gene: TRBV9
clone size: -
D gene: -
CDR3 protein: CASSVGPGGTNGYTF
CDR3 DNA: TGTGCCAGCAGCGTAGGGCCAGGAGGGACGAATGGCTACACCTTC

J gene: TRBJ2-7
V gene: TRBV19
clone size: -
D gene: -
CDR3 protein: CASSIGIGPRRVDLHEQYF
CDR3 DNA: TGTGCCAGTAGTATAGGGATAGGGCCGCGCAGGGTGGACCTCCACGAGCAGTACTTC

J gene: TRBJ1-2
V gene: TRBV2
clone size: -
D gene: -
CDR3 protein: CASSLPDGYTF
CDR3 DNA: TGTGCCAGCAGTCTCCCTGACGGCTACACCTTC

J gene: TRBJ1-2
V gene: TRBV5-1
clone size: once
D gene: -
CDR3 protein: CASSLAPGRIEYGYTF
CDR3 DNA: TGCGCCAGCAGCTTGGCCCCGGGGCGAATAGAATATGGCTACACCTTC

J gene: TRBJ2-6
V gene: TRBV9
clone size: -
D gene: -
CDR3 protein: CASSGSGANVLTF
CDR3 DNA: TGTGCCAGCAGCGGTTCTGGGGCCAACGTCCTGACTTTC

J gene: TRBJ1-1
V gene: TRBV4-3
clone size: -
D gene: -
CDR3 protein: CASSQSSGRAVTEAFF
CDR3 DNA: TGCGCCAGCAGCCAGTCCAGTGGCAGGGCGGTCACTGAAGCTTTCTTT

J gene: TRBJ2-5
V gene: TRBV4-1
clone size: once
D gene: TRBD2
CDR3 protein: CASSQVGTSGKETQYF
CDR3 DNA: TGCGCCAGCAGCCAGGTCGGGACTAGCGGCAAAGAGACCCAGTACTTC